Given below is one T cell receptor (beta chain) in context. Its antigen is undetermined. These data belong to a study of memory CD4+ T cells and cytomegalovirus serostatus. General study points: Median bootstrapped AUC for CMV status was about 0.95 originally, less than 0.92 US-trained.

Produced via immunoSEQ multiplex PCR; TCRdb's table is partial and in-frame only. The data show 35,000 to 50,000 clones, with roughly three quarters seen just once and roughly 1.1% held by the top ten. The sort gate was single viable CD3+CD4+CD8-CD45RO+ cells for memory CD4+ T cells. Serostatus was set by detecting CMV pp150, pp28, p38, p52 IgG. Total CD4+ T cells were enriched by CD4 positive selection. Sequenced: memory CD4+ T cells from blood. The TCR originated in an adult in good health and CMV-seronegative.

The CDR3 loop is CASSLGILRGASYEQYF. The CDR3 coding sequence is TGTGCCAGCAGCTTAGGCATCTTGAGGGGCGCGTCCTACGAGCAGTACTTC. The J gene is TRBJ2-7, the V gene TRBV13; D possibly matches TRBD1 or TRBD2 (5 bases each). Germline V gene sequence: CDR1 PRHDT, CDR2 FYEKMQ (reference sequence). This CDR3 has 17 residues. Trimming cost V 0 bases and J 1 base, with 16 bases left between them.